A single sample gave rise to the 5 T cell receptor beta chains below, sequenced in a study of shared clonotypes between healthy human individuals. Here immunoSEQ multiplex PCR was the method, and the copy in TCRdb shows in-frame clones only, minus some. Of some 2.3 million clones listed, approximately 95% are singletons. Sequences were obtained from naive CD4+ T cells from PBMCs. Subset given: CD45RA+ positively selected. The source of these receptors is a man between 18 and 35 years old in good health. Some clones in this sample may be carry-over from other donors' samples.

The genes are TRBV11-2 and TRBJ2-7, with 14 positions matching TRBD2. After removal of 4 bases from V and 7 bases from J, the junction contained 3 bases not matched to a gene. The CDR3 totals 14 residues. The germline CDR1 and CDR2 sequences are SGHAT and FQNNGV. DNA for the CDR3: TGTGCCAGCAGCTCGGGACTAGCGGGAGTAGAGCAGTACTTC. Its protein is CASSSGLAGVEQYF.

The CDR3, as DNA: TGTGCCAGCAGCACAGGGGGGGAGACCCAGTACTTC. Its translation is CASSTGGETQYF. The chain recombines TRBV7-9 with TRBJ2-5; TRBD1 agrees at 8 bases. The CDR3 length is 12 residues. The V and J ends lost 5 bases and 5 bases, in that order; junction bases with no gene match: 1. The germline V gene has CDR1 SEHNR and CDR2 FQNEAQ (reference sequence).

The rearrangement joins TRBV4-1 to TRBJ2-4; 9 bases are shared with TRBD1. The length of the CDR3 is 16 residues. The germline V gene has CDR1 MGHRA and CDR2 YSYEKL. Germline trimming cut 1 base from V and 3 bases from J; bases unmatched to any gene: 4. CDR3: CASSQGTGASKNIQYF. DNA of the CDR3: TGCGCCAGCAGCCAAGGGACAGGGGCCAGCAAAAACATTCAGTACTTC.

This clone showed up just once. The V gene is TRBV7-8, the J gene TRBJ2-7; TRBD2 might be the D (7 bases). Trimming cost V 5 bases and J 3 bases, with 17 bases left between them. CDR1 is SGHVS, CDR2 FQNEAQ, per germline. The length of the CDR3 is 15 residues. Here the CDR3 reads CASSPLGGAVYEQYF. In DNA, the CDR3 is TGTGCCAGCAGCCCCCTAGGGGGGGCGGTCTACGAGCAGTACTTC.

The chain has TRBV18 and TRBJ2-7; tentative D call: TRBD1 (5 bases). V was cut by 3 bases and J by 1 base, with 16 bases left in between. This CDR3 has 16 residues. From germline, CDR1 is KGHSH and CDR2 LQKENI. CDR3 sequence (DNA): TGTGCCAGCTCACCCCTTCAGGGATTCGTGTCCTACGAGCAGTACTTC. Residues: CASSPLQGFVSYEQYF.